Described below is a single TCR beta chain sequence and its context. The antigen this receptor binds is unknown. Base qualities are not provided; no much larger clone lies one nucleotide away. Receptor libraries were prepared by the immunoSEQ multiplex PCR assay. For TCR sequencing, RNA was extracted from every sample and reverse transcribed into cDNA to serve as template. SuperScript III was used for first-strand cDNA synthesis, primed with a 2:1 mix of oligo-dT and random hexamers. A synthetic immune receptor repertoire was used to measure amplification bias, and any remaining bias was corrected computationally. Concerning the study's data processing: Raw reads were preprocessed to remove errors, and CDR3 was defined by IMGT conventions from the conserved cysteine to phenylalanine. Clonality was computed as 1 minus the Shannon entropy, with the entropy normalized by log2 of the number of productive unique TCRs. Whether scalp clones were CD4 or CD8 was inferred by matching scalp TCRbeta sequences against CD4 and CD8 repertoires sorted from blood. Imported from immuneACCESS, the table was reduced by TCRdb to in-frame sequences with V and J called. These copies leave out some clones; in studies compared against another copy, an unresolved V gene accounts for under half, and the cause of the remainder is not known. The V and J calls and the clone size are those of that table, but D and trimming were determined from the DNA. Counted in this sample were about 140,000 clones; around 58% of them appeared once. The top ten clonotypes cover 6.4% of the sample.

This sample was included in a study of CD8+ T cells in alopecia areata (dated by TCRdb to 2017 to 2018). About the investigation overall: The treated patients, all with moderate-to-severe alopecia areata, were enrolled in an open-label pilot trial of oral tofacitinib given at 5 to 10 mg twice daily. Tofacitinib was administered for 6 to 18 months, and 6 months of follow-up off drug were then conducted to assess delayed response and recurrence. Scalp tissue and sorted CD4+ and CD8+ peripheral blood T cells from patchy and totalis/universalis alopecia areata patients and from healthy controls were covered by human TCRbeta sequencing. Biopsies were taken from tofacitinib-treated patients at baseline and at 4 and 24 weeks of treatment, and a later scalp biopsy was taken in several of the tofacitinib-treated patients. Scalp clonality was compared among normal scalp (n=4), patchy alopecia areata scalp (n=8), and alopecia totalis/universalis scalp (n=8). To study T cell clonal expansion in alopecia areata, the researchers applied high-throughput TCRbeta sequencing to both the C3H/HeJ mouse model and human patients. Amplification of TCRbeta CDR3 regions was done by immunoSEQ multiplex PCR using 35 Vbeta forward primers and 13 Jbeta reverse primers. RNA came from the PAXgene miRNA kit for fixed scalp, the miRNeasy kit for PBMCs, and the RNeasy kit for mouse skin.

The meaning of the sample's time point label: baseline before oral tofacitinib. Lesional scalp punch biopsies and peripheral blood were collected from alopecia areata patients. PBMCs were isolated by density centrifugation and stained for CD3, CD4 and CD8, after which CD4+ and CD8+ T cells were sorted on a FACSAria. Broad study findings and their caveats: Compared with normal scalp, lesional scalp, particularly in alopecia totalis/universalis, had higher clonality and more expanded CD8+ clones, which suggests antigenic drive. Unlike mouse skin, which is dominated by gammadelta T cells, normal human skin has resident alphabeta T cells that are also sequenced, and this complicates analysis of the scalp TCR repertoire. Compared with mice, TCR sequences shared between patients were less clear, possibly partly because of HLA diversity across the patient population.

The clonotype comes from a human donor with alopecia areata. The sequenced sample was CD4+ T cells sorted from blood, obtained at week 0.

The nucleotide sequence reads as follows: TGTGCCAGCAGCCGCAGGAGGGGGGCTGACCGACAAGAGACCCAGTACTTC. This translates into CASSRRRGADRQETQYF. The rearranged segments are TRBV5-6 and TRBJ2-5, with the D gene possibly TRBD1 or TRBD2, each one fitting 6 bases. CDR1 and CDR2 are read off the germline V gene as SGHDT and YYEEEE. Trimming takes 4 bases from V and 2 bases from J, and the germline ends sit 21 bases apart. Inclusive of the bounding cysteine and phenylalanine, the CDR3 is 17 residues long. Left in the record is the CDR3 DNA by itself, 51 bases read in frame from the first base.